A single sample is the source of the 7 T cell receptor beta chains below, sequenced in a study of early T cells in non-severe SARS-CoV-2 infection. TCRdb called the 5' RACE reads again in MiXCR, with one record for every CDR3 protein. This sample has about 80,000 distinct CDR3 sequences; approximately 5% occur once, and the top ten carry 7.3%. The specimen was whole blood, collected at baseline. Every receptor here comes from an adult who was a healthcare worker with PCR-confirmed SARS-CoV-2 infection or an uninfected control (not recorded which).

This clonotype came up many times. The chain links TRBV7-6 to TRBJ2-3; D is perhaps TRBD1 (5 bases). The V gene lost 5 bases and the J gene lost 3 bases, with 15 bases spanning the gap. Germline V gene lookup returns CDR1 SGHVS and CDR2 FNYEAQ. The CDR3 extends over 15 amino acids. The CDR3, as DNA: TGTGCCAGCAGCCTTTCTGGGGCCACTACAGATACGCAGTATTTT. Translating gives CASSLSGATTDTQYF.

This clonotype was observed at least ten times. This chain connects TRBV19 to TRBJ2-1; D not certain. Germline CDR1 and CDR2: LNHDA and SQIVND (reference sequence). V shed 10 bases and J shed 0 bases, with 16 bases lying between them. The CDR3 sequence is 15 residues long. CDR3 in amino acids: CATLQSRSSYNEQFF. The CDR3, as DNA: TGTGCCACCCTACAAAGCAGGAGCTCCTACAATGAGCAGTTCTTC.

This clonotype was seen at least ten times. CDR3: CASSYFLAGNTGELFF. In DNA form, the CDR3 reads TGTGCCAGCAGTTACTTCCTAGCGGGGAACACCGGGGAGCTGTTTTTT. V and J are TRBV6-5 and TRBJ2-2; 8 positions agree with TRBD2. Germline CDR1 is MNHEY and CDR2 is SVGAGI. With V trimmed by 1 base and J by 1 base, 2 bases remained unmatched. CDR3 length: 16 amino acids.

The sample holds many counts of this clonotype. The CDR3 sequence is CSAPTSGSYEQYF. In DNA, the CDR3 is TGCAGTGCCCCGACTAGCGGGTCCTACGAGCAGTACTTC. V is TRBV20-1 and J is TRBJ2-7; the match to TRBD2 covers 10 bases. This CDR3 comprises 13 residues. The germline gives CDR1 DFQATT, CDR2 SNEGSKA (reference sequence). Trimming cost V 6 bases and J 1 base; bases outside gene matches: 3.

This clonotype was recorded at least ten times. V gene TRBV30 combines with J gene TRBJ2-3, with a tentative D call TRBD1 (6 bases). CDR1 GTSNPN and CDR2 SVGIG come from the germline V gene (reference sequence). V was shortened by 0 bases and J by 2 bases, with 21 bases between the two germline ends. The CDR3 totals 18 residues. The CDR3 loop reads CAWSVFGRTGQVTDTQYF. In DNA form, the CDR3 reads TGTGCCTGGAGTGTATTCGGGCGCACAGGGCAGGTCACAGATACGCAGTATTTT.

This CDR3 is CASSLMQRLENEQFF. CDR3 bases: TGCGCCAGCAGCTTAATGCAGCGGTTGGAAAATGAGCAGTTCTTC. The chain couples TRBV5-1 to TRBJ2-1, with TRBD2 as a possible D gene (5 bases). V was clipped by 2 bases and J by 7 bases, with 16 bases between them. Germline V gene sequence: CDR1 SGHRS, CDR2 YFSETQ. The CDR3 consists of 15 residues.

This clonotype has ten or more counts. The chain combines TRBV3-1 with TRBJ2-7; 10 bases map to TRBD2. Germline lookup yields CDR1 LGHDT and CDR2 YNNKEL (reference sequence). V was clipped by 5 bases and J by 2 bases; unmatched bases: 6. The CDR3 is made up of 15 amino acids. The CDR3 loop reads CASSFLAGATYEQYF. The CDR3 bases are TGTGCCAGCAGCTTTCTAGCGGGGGCAACCTACGAGCAGTACTTC.